This TCR beta chain stems from a study of blood T cell repertoires in COVID-19. The wider study: Two negative PCRs, clearance, or symptom resolution characterized the recovered Cohort 3 donors.

Germline V gene data show CDR1 as MNHEY and CDR2 as SMNVEV (reference sequence). The CDR3 is 15 residues long. Trimming removed 2 bases at V and 0 bases at J, with 11 bases between. The table came from immunoSEQ multiplex PCR; TCRdb's copy has only in-frame clones and leaves some out. Of approximately 190,000 clones detected, roughly 86% appear once; the ten largest clones hold 20% to 25%. Clinical history reported by participants formed the basis on which cohorts were assigned. The sequencing sample was made of PBMCs or T cells enriched from blood (not recorded which). This chain joins TRBV27 and TRBJ2-7, with D tentatively TRBD1 (5 bases). The TCR sequence derives from a middle-aged woman in a cohort exposed to, infected with or recovered from COVID-19 (not recorded which). The DNA of the CDR3 is TGTGCCAGCAGTTTAAGTCCAGGGTCCTCCTACGAGCAGTACTTC. It yields the protein CASSLSPGSSYEQYF.